This T cell receptor (beta chain) is drawn from a study of cytomegalovirus exposure and HLA in healthy donors. In germline, CDR1 is LNHNV, CDR2 YYDKDF (reference sequence). With 0 bases removed from V and 6 bases from J, the gap between germline ends came to 14 bases. The length of the CDR3 is 16 residues. Whole-study findings and limits: High sensitivity and specificity were reportedly achieved when the classifier diagnosed cytomegalovirus status. Cytomegalovirus association was listed for 164 TCR beta chains. CMV antigen specificity was confirmed in vitro for three CMV-associated chains. Subsequent analysis found a tendency for first-cohort TCR clusters to co-occur within the 95 to 150 validation repertoires.

About this clone itself: The antigen remains unidentified.

Method: immunoSEQ multiplex PCR; TCRdb's copy keeps in-frame clones and lacks some. There are 80,000 to 100,000 clones in the sample; roughly 87% occur only once, and approximately 6.3% lies in the top ten. The rearrangement uses TRBV15 and TRBJ2-2; a possible D gene is TRBD2 (6 bases). The sample taken for sequencing was PBMCs. This clonotype was obtained from a man younger than 30 in good health and CMV-seropositive. The CDR3 region is CATSRDLIAGPGELFF. The DNA for the CDR3 is TGTGCCACCAGCAGAGATCTGATCGCGGGGCCCGGGGAGCTGTTTTTT. The variable domain in full, with the rest retrieved from reference TRBV15 and TRBJ2-2, is DAMVIQNPRYQVTQFGKPVTLSCSQTLNHNVMYWYQQKSSQAPKLLFHYYDKDFNNEADTPDNFQSRRPNTSFCFLDIRSPGLGDTAMYLCATSRDLIAGPGELFFGEGSRLTVL.